These 19 T cell receptor beta chains were sequenced from one sample in a study of OX40 agonist ivuxolimab in advanced cancers. Sequencing was performed with immunoSEQ multiplex PCR; in TCRdb, only in-frame clones are kept and a portion is missing. Among 55,000 to 75,000 clones listed, 70% to 85% were seen once. Source: CD4+ or CD8+ T cells sorted from blood, taken in a trial of the OX40 agonist ivuxolimab. These receptor sequences come from an adult with an advanced solid tumor such as melanoma, head and neck, liver or kidney cancer.

The CDR3, as DNA: TGTGCCAGCAGCAAAGGGACAGGGATTATGTACGAGCAGTACGTC. This encodes CASSKGTGIMYEQYV. This sequence joins TRBV21-1 and TRBJ2-7; the D segment call TRBD1 is taken from the table without a DNA check. TRBV21-1 is a pseudogene. The CDR3 length is 15 residues.

This chain links TRBV19 with TRBJ2-2; a weak D match, TRBD2 (6 bases). This CDR3 region has 17 residues. Germline CDR1 and CDR2: LNHDA and SQIVND (reference sequence). The germline V and J ends were trimmed by 3 bases and 5 bases, with 19 bases remaining between them. The DNA for the CDR3 is TGTGCCAGTAGTATCCCCCCGGGCCTGGGAGGAACCGGGGAGCTGTTTTTT. This translates into CASSIPPGLGGTGELFF.

This clone was counted a few times. The chain employs TRBV10-3 and TRBJ2-7; TRBD2 matches at 11 bases. Germline-derived CDR1 and CDR2 are ENHRY and SYGVKD. This CDR3 has 18 amino acids. V was pared by 4 bases and J by 3 bases, with 14 bases of the junction left unmatched. CDR3 DNA: TGTGCCATCAGTGGCTCCCCTCTAGCGGGAGGTGCGGACTACGAGCAGTACTTC. This codes for CAISGSPLAGGADYEQYF.

This chain joins TRBV23-1 and TRBJ2-3; D unclear. TRBV23-1 is reported as an ORF; its role is uncertain. CDR3 length: 14 amino acids. V was trimmed by 0 bases and J by 5 bases, leaving 9 bases between them. The CDR3 sequence is CASSQSGREDTQYF. In DNA, the CDR3 is TGCGCCAGCAGTCAATCGGGAAGGGAAGATACGCAGTATTTT.

The chain uses TRBV4-3 and TRBJ2-7; tentative D call: TRBD1 (5 bases). Germline CDR1 and CDR2: LGHNA and YSLEER. The CDR3 contains 15 residues. Trimming removed 0 bases at V and 3 bases at J, with 12 bases between. The CDR3 bases are TGCGCCAGCAGCCAAGATTTAGCAGGGATCTACGAGCAGTACTTC. Protein: CASSQDLAGIYEQYF.

This clone appeared a few times. The junction does not match germline at one end; this may be a read error. The V gene is TRBV29-1, the J gene TRBJ1-2; 7 bases fit TRBD1. Germline CDR1 and CDR2: SQVTM and ANQGSEA. The CDR3 length is 10 residues. CDR3 loop: CSVETGAERF. Here the CDR3 DNA reads TGCAGCGTTGAAACAGGGGCAGAGAGGTTC.

This chain connects TRBV7-6 to TRBJ2-1, with unresolved D. The CDR3 has 18 residues. The V gene lost 4 bases and the J gene lost 0 bases, with 19 bases spanning the gap. Germline CDR1 is SGHVS and CDR2 is FNYEAQ. The CDR3 coding sequence is TGTGCCAGCAGCTCCGCCGAAATTCCTGCTAGCTCCTACAATGAGCAGTTCTTC. This codes for CASSSAEIPASSYNEQFF.

V and J are TRBV6-1 and TRBJ1-1, with a tentative D call TRBD1 (5 bases). The germline V gene has CDR1 MNHNS and CDR2 SASEGT. This CDR3 spans 15 amino acids. Trimming took off 2 bases at V and 6 bases at J, with 16 bases between the two ends. CDR3 bases: TGTGCCAGCAGTGAATACCAGGGAAAGGGAGCTGAAGCTTTCTTT. Translation: CASSEYQGKGAEAFF.

V gene TRBV10-2 combines with J gene TRBJ2-7; 7 bases align to TRBD1. Trimming removed 8 bases from V and 4 bases from J; junction bases left unmatched: 8. This CDR3 spans 13 amino acids. The germline V gene has CDR1 WSHSY and CDR2 SAAADI. The CDR3 sequence: CASRDSVIYEQYF. CDR3 DNA sequence: TGCGCCAGCCGGGACAGCGTTATTTACGAGCAGTACTTC.

J is TRBJ1-1 and V is TRBV7-3; D is unresolved. The CDR3 is 13 amino acids. The V end lost 4 bases, the J end lost 1 base, and 7 bases lay between the germline ends. Germline-derived CDR1 and CDR2 are SGHTA and FQGTGA. The CDR3 loop is CASSSQGNTEAFF. The DNA for the CDR3 is TGTGCCAGCAGCTCCCAAGGGAACACTGAAGCTTTCTTT.

This chain links TRBV5-1 with TRBJ2-5; D may be TRBD1 (5 bases). Germline V gene sequence: CDR1 SGHRS, CDR2 YFSETQ. This CDR3 region has 13 residues. Trimming pared 0 bases from V and 5 bases from J, leaving 8 bases between. The CDR3 sequence is CASSLEGVETQYF. The DNA for the CDR3 is TGCGCCAGCAGCTTGGAAGGGGTCGAGACCCAGTACTTC.

This clone has ten or more counts. This rearrangement joins TRBV6-6 to TRBJ1-3, with 7 bases identical to TRBD1. Germline V gene data show CDR1 as MNHNY and CDR2 as SVGAGI (reference sequence). The V segment lost 8 bases and the J segment 2 bases; nucleotides outside the gene matches: 3. The CDR3 has 13 residues. The CDR3 DNA is TGTGCCAGCCGAGACAGGGCTGGAAACACCATATATTTT. Amino acids: CASRDRAGNTIYF.

The chain links TRBV9 to TRBJ2-3; D unclear. CDR1 and CDR2 from the germline V gene are SGDLS and YYNGEE. V lost 3 bases, J lost 2 bases, and 13 bases lay in between. The CDR3 consists of 15 residues. The CDR3 loop is CASSETDGLTDTQYF. As DNA, the CDR3 is TGTGCCAGCAGCGAGACGGACGGCCTCACAGATACGCAGTATTTT.

The chain is built from TRBV11-2 and TRBJ2-1, with TRBD1 matching over 9 bases. CDR1 and CDR2 (germline): SGHAT, FQNNGV. V trimming: 0 bases; J trimming: 12 bases; junction bases outside the gene matches: 15. The CDR3 contains 17 residues. The CDR3 sequence: CASSLDLTGGESIGQFF. The CDR3 DNA reads as TGTGCCAGCAGCTTAGATCTGACAGGGGGGGAATCGATCGGGCAGTTCTTC.

This chain joins TRBV7-9 and TRBJ1-1; 8 nucleotides align to TRBD1. CDR1 and CDR2 from the germline V gene are SEHNR and FQNEAQ (reference sequence). The CDR3 is 13 residues long. V shed 3 bases, J shed 7 bases, and the junction held 4 bases outside the gene matches. DNA of the CDR3: TGTGCCAGCAGCTTGGACAGGGCAATTGAAGCTTTCTTT. The encoded protein is CASSLDRAIEAFF. The entire variable domain, with the rest obtained from reference TRBV7-9 and TRBJ1-1, is as follows: DTGVSQNPRHKITKRGQNVTFRCDPISEHNRLYWYRQTLGQGPEFLTYFQNEAQLEKSRLLSDRFSAERPKGSFSTLEIQRTEQGDSAMYLCASSLDRAIEAFFGQGTRLTVV.

The V call is TRBV7-2, the J call TRBJ2-3; D gene uncertain. V gave up 1 base and J gave up 2 bases, with 7 bases separating them. The CDR3 consists of 14 residues. CDR1 is SGHTA and CDR2 is FQGNSA in the germline V gene. CDR3 sequence (DNA): TGTGCCAGCAGCTTAGTACTTTACACAGATACGCAGTATTTT. Translated, it gives CASSLVLYTDTQYF.

The chain recombines TRBV5-4 with TRBJ2-3, with 9 bases lining up with TRBD2. Germline V gene lookup returns CDR1 SGHNT and CDR2 YYREEE (reference sequence). J lost 3 bases, V lost 0 bases, and 2 bases had no gene match. CDR3 length: 15 amino acids. CDR3 sequence: CASSLVLAGTDTQYF. For the CDR3, the DNA is TGTGCCAGCAGCTTGGTGCTAGCGGGGACAGATACGCAGTATTTT.

The chain carries TRBV4-3 and TRBJ2-1, with 11 bases fitting TRBD2. Trimming at V came to 4 bases and at J to 14 bases, leaving 7 bases not matched to a gene. CDR1 is LGHNA, CDR2 YSLEER, per germline. The length of the CDR3 is 13 residues. The DNA of the CDR3 is TGCGCCAGCAGCCCCATACTAGCGGGAGCCAAGTTCTTC. It specifies CASSPILAGAKFF.

The CDR3 nucleotides are TGTGCCAGCAGGAGGACAGGGGGTCCTGGCTACACCTTC. Translating gives CASRRTGGPGYTF. The chain joins TRBV27 to TRBJ1-2, with TRBD1 matching 10 bases. The trim removed 6 bases at V and 7 bases at J, leaving 5 bases unmatched. The CDR3 is 13 residues long. Germline V lookup: CDR1 MNHEY, CDR2 SMNVEV (reference sequence).